The 3 T cell receptor beta chains in this list originate from one sample, sequenced in a study of regulatory and conventional T cells in RAG deficiency. Conventional CD4+ T cells were sorted from blood as CD25-low CD127-high cells. Profiled with immunoSEQ multiplex PCR; TCRdb holds only in-frame clones, not every one. The table lists roughly 34,000 clones, 76% of them singletons. This sample was also put to use in a study of regulatory T cells. In that study: The PCR used 52 TRBV and 13 TRBJ primers.

Source material: CD4+ effector T cells sorted from blood. The source of these receptors is a human donor in good health.

The rearrangement joins TRBV23-1 to TRBJ2-7; a weak D match, TRBD2 (6 bases). TRBV23-1 is filed as an ORF, its function uncertain. The ends were cut back, 7 bases at V and 5 bases at J, with 21 bases in the middle. The CDR3 is 15 amino acids. This CDR3 reads CASKKNRNREHEQYF. The CDR3 nucleotides read TGCGCCAGCAAGAAAAACAGGAATCGGGAGCACGAGCAGTACTTC.

The rearrangement joins TRBV5-1 to TRBJ1-1; the D gene is possibly TRBD1 (6 bases). Deletions cut 2 bases from V and 1 base from J, with 6 bases between. Germline assignment: CDR1 SGHRS and CDR2 YFSETQ. The length of the CDR3 is 13 residues. The CDR3 bases are TGCGCCAGCAGCTTACAGGGGAACACTGAAGCTTTCTTT. Translated, it gives CASSLQGNTEAFF. The variable domain in full, with the rest retrieved from reference TRBV5-1 and TRBJ1-1, is KAGVTQTPRYLIKTRGQQVTLSCSPISGHRSVSWYQQTPGQGLQFLFEYFSETQRNKGNFPGRFSGRQFSNSRSEMNVSTLELGDSALYLCASSLQGNTEAFFGQGTRLTVV.

This chain connects TRBV7-8 to TRBJ1-1; D is undetermined. This CDR3 contains 15 residues. Looked up from germline, CDR1 is SGHVS and CDR2 is FQNEAQ. Trimming removed 1 base at V and 7 bases at J, with 16 bases between. The CDR3 nucleotides are TGTGCCAGCAGCTTAGGAAACGCAAGGACTGTTGAAGCTTTCTTT. Translation gives CASSLGNARTVEAFF.